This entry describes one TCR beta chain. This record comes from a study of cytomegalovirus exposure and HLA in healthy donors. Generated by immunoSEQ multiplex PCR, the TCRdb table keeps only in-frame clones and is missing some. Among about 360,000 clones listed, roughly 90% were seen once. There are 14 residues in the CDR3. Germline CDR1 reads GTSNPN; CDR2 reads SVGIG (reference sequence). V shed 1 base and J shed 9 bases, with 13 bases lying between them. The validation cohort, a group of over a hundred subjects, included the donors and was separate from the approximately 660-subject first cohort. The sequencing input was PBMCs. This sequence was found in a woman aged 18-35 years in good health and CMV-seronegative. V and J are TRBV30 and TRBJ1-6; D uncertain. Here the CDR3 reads CAWSADIPPSPLHF. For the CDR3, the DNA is TGTGCCTGGAGTGCTGACATACCGCCTTCACCCCTCCACTTT.